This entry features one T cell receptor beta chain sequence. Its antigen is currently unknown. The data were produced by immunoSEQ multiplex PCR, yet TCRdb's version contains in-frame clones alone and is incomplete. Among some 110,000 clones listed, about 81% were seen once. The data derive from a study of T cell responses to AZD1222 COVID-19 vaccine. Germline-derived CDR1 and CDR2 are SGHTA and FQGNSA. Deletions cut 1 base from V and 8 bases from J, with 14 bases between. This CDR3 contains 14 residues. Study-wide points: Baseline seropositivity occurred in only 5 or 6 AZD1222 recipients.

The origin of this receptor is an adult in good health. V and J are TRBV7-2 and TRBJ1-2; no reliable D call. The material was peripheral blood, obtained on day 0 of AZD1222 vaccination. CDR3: CASSLGGWSSGYTF. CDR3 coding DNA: TGTGCCAGCAGCTTAGGCGGCTGGAGTAGCGGCTACACCTTC.